Below are 9 T cell receptor beta chains sequenced from a single sample in a study of tumor-infiltrating lymphocytes in primary liver carcinoma. Unsorted bulk tissue, roughly 20-32 mg of it, served as the source for co-extraction of RNA and DNA. From roughly 0.55 ug of total RNA, TCR beta-specific cDNA was reverse-transcribed using a constant-region primer. TCR beta libraries came from three nested multiplex PCR rounds using slightly modified ARM-PCR. The opening two PCR rounds, around 11 cycles each, paired TRBV1-TRBV30 forward primers with a C-beta reverse primer. MiXCR, run by TCRdb on the multiplex PCR reads, gives a single entry per CDR3 protein. The sample lists 80,000 to 100,000 distinct CDR3 sequences, less than 70% seen once, with around 27% in the top ten. The specimen was tumor-adjacent normal liver tissue. These receptors were collected from a man between 40 and 49 years old with primary liver carcinoma and hepatitis B virus infection.

In its sample, this clonotype was seen many times. The chain employs TRBV5-5 and TRBJ2-1; TRBD2 is a possible D gene (6 bases). CDR3 length: 16 residues. CDR1 and CDR2 from the germline V gene are SGHKS and YYEKEE (reference sequence). Trimming took off 3 bases at V and 3 bases at J, with 16 bases between the two ends. CDR3 sequence: CASSSEPSGFYNEQFF. DNA of the CDR3: TGTGCCAGCAGCTCAGAGCCCAGCGGGTTCTACAATGAGCAGTTCTTC.

A remark on this clonotype: This may arise from a read error, as a much more abundant clone is one base away. The chain combines TRBV10-2 with TRBJ1-2, with TRBD1 identical over 9 bases. The germline gives CDR1 WSHSY, CDR2 SAAADI. V lost 7 bases and J lost 8; bases outside the gene matches: 5. This CDR3 is built from 12 residues. The CDR3 is CASKGQGVGYTF. The CDR3 DNA sequence: TGCGCCAGCAAGGGACAGGGTGTAGGCTACACCTTC.

Concerning this clonotype itself: The junction and the germline gene differ at one end; a read error may be behind it. The V gene is TRBV11-2, the J gene TRBJ2-1, with D possibly being TRBD2 (6 bases). The CDR3 totals 18 residues. Germline V gene sequence: CDR1 SGHAT, CDR2 FQNNGV. CDR3 amino acids: CASSLVRVDSGYGDEQFF. In DNA form, the CDR3 reads TGTGCCAGCAGCTTAGTCCGGGTAGACAGCGGGTATGGGGATGAACAGTTCTTC.

This clonotype was seen at least ten times. At one end the junction does not follow the germline gene, possibly because of a read error. The chain links TRBV12-3 or TRBV12-4 to TRBJ2-3; D call uncertain. The CDR3 covers 13 residues. The CDR3 nucleotides read TGTGCCAGCACTTTATTCTCGGCAGATACGCAGTATTTT. Translated, it gives CASTLFSADTQYF.

Sample share makes this clonotype medium-sized (0.01 to 0.1%). The V gene is TRBV11-2, the J gene TRBJ2-1; the D gene is possibly TRBD1 (5 bases). V lost 1 base and J lost 1, with 8 bases in between. In germline, CDR1 is SGHAT, CDR2 FQNNGV. The CDR3 has 15 residues. The CDR3 bases are TGTGCCAGCAGCTTAGGCCAGGGATCCTACAATGAGCAGTTCTTC. This gives the protein CASSLGQGSYNEQFF.

Comment on this clonotype: A much bigger clone sits one base away, suggesting this may be a read error. This chain links TRBV29-1 with TRBJ2-3, with a possible D match to TRBD1 (6 bases). Germline lookup yields CDR1 SQVTM and CDR2 ANQGSEA. The CDR3 length is 14 residues. This CDR3 is CSVGARGDTDMQYF. The CDR3 coding sequence is TGCAGCGTTGGAGCTAGAGGGGACACAGATATGCAGTATTTT.

This clonotype was found many times. The chain's CDR3 is CASSLGSLTGELFF. CDR3 sequence (DNA): TGTGCCAGCAGCTTAGGCAGTTTGACCGGGGAGCTGTTTTTT. The chain joins TRBV7-9 to TRBJ2-2; D unclear. Germline loops: CDR1 SEHNR, CDR2 FQNEAQ (reference sequence). This CDR3 has 14 residues. Trimming took 1 base from V and 5 from J, leaving 8 bases between them.

The chain carries TRBV6-5 and TRBJ2-6; D gene uncertain. In germline, CDR1 is MNHEY, CDR2 SVGAGI. V shed 8 bases and J shed 0 bases, with 11 bases lying between them. The CDR3 is 15 residues long. The CDR3 spells CASANRLSGANVLTF. In nucleotides, the CDR3 is TGTGCCAGCGCCAACCGTCTCTCTGGGGCCAACGTCCTGACTTTC.

A word on this clonotype: A read error may be the cause here, since a much bigger clone is one base away. A read error is likely, as this CDR3 ends without the conserved phenylalanine or tryptophan. This sequence joins TRBV12-3 or TRBV12-4 and TRBJ2-2; 7 nucleotides match TRBD1. V was clipped by 6 bases and J by 6 bases; unmatched bases: 7. This CDR3 spans 14 amino acids. This CDR3 is CASSPDREPGELFI. The DNA of the CDR3 is TGTGCCAGCAGCCCCGACAGGGAGCCCGGGGAGCTGTTTATT.